These 7 T cell receptor beta chains came from one sample sequenced in a study of blood T cells in healthy people across ages. A second roughly 7 to 11 cycle PCR used barcoded and J-beta primers. Via MiXCR, TCRdb re-called the 5' RACE reads, giving one row per CDR3 protein. Of about 640,000 distinct CDR3 sequences detected, about 54% appear once; the ten largest clones hold approximately 40%. Input material: blood. The receptor set was obtained from a man between 60 and 75 years old in good health.

The genes are TRBV6-1 and TRBJ2-1; D unclear. V was clipped by 1 base and J by 5 bases, with 9 bases between them. Germline CDR1 MNHNS, CDR2 SASEGT. The CDR3 consists of 14 residues. Here the CDR3 reads CASSEVYSDNEQFF. The CDR3 DNA reads TGTGCCAGCAGTGAAGTATACTCAGACAATGAGCAGTTCTTC.

This clonotype was counted once. This rearrangement joins TRBV6-2 or TRBV6-3 to TRBJ2-3, with D perhaps matching TRBD1 or TRBD2 (5 bases each). The CDR3 has 12 residues. The V end lost 2 bases, the J end lost 6 bases, and 6 bases lay between the germline ends. Per germline, CDR1 MNHEY and CDR2 SVGEGT. The CDR3 DNA follows: TGTGCCAGCAGTTACGAGGGGGATACGCAGTATTTT. Protein product: CASSYEGDTQYF.

V usage is TRBV29-1 and J usage is TRBJ2-5; D may be TRBD1 (8 bases). Trimming shortened V by 6 bases and J by 3 bases, and 17 bases separated the two germline ends. The CDR3 has 14 amino acids. Germline V gene lookup returns CDR1 SQVTM and CDR2 ANQGSEA. The CDR3: CSVRQGAGEETQYF. In DNA, the CDR3 is TGCAGCGTCCGCCAGGGGGCGGGGGAAGAGACCCAGTACTTC.

This clonotype was found a few times. This chain links TRBV3-1 with TRBJ2-7; the D gene is possibly TRBD2 (5 bases). Germline CDR1 and CDR2: LGHDT and YNNKEL (reference sequence). This CDR3 region has 12 residues. V was trimmed by 10 bases and J by 4 bases, leaving 14 bases between them. The CDR3 DNA is TGTGCCACCCTGGGAGAGGGTTACGAGCAGTACTTC. This gives the protein CATLGEGYEQYF.

This clonotype appeared a single time. The gene calls are TRBV6-5 and TRBJ2-2, with a possible D match to TRBD2 (6 bases). The germline V gene has CDR1 MNHEY and CDR2 SVGAGI. The CDR3 spans 13 residues. V lost 5 bases and J lost 6, with 10 bases in between. The CDR3 DNA sequence: TGTGCCAGCAGTGTGACTAGATCCGGGGAGCTGTTTTTT. It codes for CASSVTRSGELFF.

This clonotype was seen only once. The chain employs TRBV2 and TRBJ2-1; TRBD1 aligns across 9 bases. Germline CDR1 and CDR2: SNHLY and FYNNEI. After removal of 6 bases from V and 8 bases from J, the junction contained 8 bases not matched to a gene. CDR3 length: 14 amino acids. The CDR3 DNA follows: TGTGCCAGCAGGAAGGGACAGGGTCATGATGAGCAGTTCTTC. The encoded protein is CASRKGQGHDEQFF. Full variable domain (outside the CDR3, taken from reference TRBV2 and TRBJ2-1): EPEVTQTPSHQVTQMGQEVILRCVPISNHLYFYWYRQILGQKVEFLVSFYNNEISEKSEIFDDQFSVERPDGSNFTLKIRSTKLEDSAMYFCASRKGQGHDEQFFGPGTRLTVL.

The genes are TRBV24-1 and TRBJ2-1; D might be TRBD1 (6 bases). Germline CDR1 is KGHDR and CDR2 is SFDVKD. With 4 bases removed from V and 9 bases from J, the gap between germline ends came to 12 bases. The CDR3 consists of 13 residues. CDR3 DNA sequence: TGTGCCACCAGTGAGTCCCAGGGGACTGAGCAGTTCTTC. This codes for CATSESQGTEQFF.